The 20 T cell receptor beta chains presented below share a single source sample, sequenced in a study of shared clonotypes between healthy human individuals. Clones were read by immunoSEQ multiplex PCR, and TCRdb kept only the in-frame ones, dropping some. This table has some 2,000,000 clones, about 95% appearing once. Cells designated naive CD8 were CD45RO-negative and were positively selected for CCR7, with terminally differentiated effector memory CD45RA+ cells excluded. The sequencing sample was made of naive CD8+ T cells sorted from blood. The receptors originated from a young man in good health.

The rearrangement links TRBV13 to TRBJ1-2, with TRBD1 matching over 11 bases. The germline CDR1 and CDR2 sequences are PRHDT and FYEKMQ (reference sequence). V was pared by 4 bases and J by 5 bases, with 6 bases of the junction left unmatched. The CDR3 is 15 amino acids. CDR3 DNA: TGTGCCAGCAGCTCCCGAGGACAGGGGGCGTATGGCTACACCTTC. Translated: CASSSRGQGAYGYTF.

The CDR3 here is CASSSPMTGKYEQFF. The CDR3 DNA reads as TGTGCCAGTAGTAGTCCTATGACAGGGAAATATGAGCAGTTCTTC. The genes are TRBV19 and TRBJ2-1; 7 positions match TRBD1. This CDR3 spans 15 amino acids. Germline V CDR1 and CDR2: LNHDA, SQIVND (reference sequence). The junction had 11 bases not matched to a gene; V was cut back by 4 bases and J by 8 bases.

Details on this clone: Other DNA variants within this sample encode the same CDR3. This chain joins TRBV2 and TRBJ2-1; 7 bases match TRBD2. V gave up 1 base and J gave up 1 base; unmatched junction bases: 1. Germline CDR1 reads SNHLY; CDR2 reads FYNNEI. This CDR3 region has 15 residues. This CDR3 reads CASSEGGSSYNEQFF. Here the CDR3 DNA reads TGTGCCAGCAGTGAAGGCGGGAGTTCCTACAATGAGCAGTTCTTC. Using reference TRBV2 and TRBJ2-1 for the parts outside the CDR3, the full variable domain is EPEVTQTPSHQVTQMGQEVILRCVPISNHLYFYWYRQILGQKVEFLVSFYNNEISEKSEIFDDQFSVERPDGSNFTLKIRSTKLEDSAMYFCASSEGGSSYNEQFFGPGTRLTVL.

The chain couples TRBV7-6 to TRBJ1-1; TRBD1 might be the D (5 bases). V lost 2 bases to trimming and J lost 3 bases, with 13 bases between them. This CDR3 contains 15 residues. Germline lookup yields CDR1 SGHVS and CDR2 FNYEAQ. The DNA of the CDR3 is TGTGCCAGCAGCTTACGCCTCGGGACCCACACTGAAGCTTTCTTT. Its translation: CASSLRLGTHTEAFF.

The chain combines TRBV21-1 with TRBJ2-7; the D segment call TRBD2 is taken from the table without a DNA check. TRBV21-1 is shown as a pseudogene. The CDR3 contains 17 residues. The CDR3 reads CASSKLIGAGGNYEQYF. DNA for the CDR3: TGTGCCAGCAGCAAGTTAATTGGAGCGGGGGGGAACTACGAGCAGTACTTC.

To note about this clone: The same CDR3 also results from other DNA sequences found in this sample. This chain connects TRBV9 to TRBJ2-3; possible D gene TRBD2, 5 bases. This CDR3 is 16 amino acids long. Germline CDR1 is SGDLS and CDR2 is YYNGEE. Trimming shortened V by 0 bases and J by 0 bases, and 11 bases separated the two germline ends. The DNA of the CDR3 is TGTGCCAGCAGCGTAGGGTCGAGCGGAAGCACAGATACGCAGTATTTT. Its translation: CASSVGSSGSTDTQYF.

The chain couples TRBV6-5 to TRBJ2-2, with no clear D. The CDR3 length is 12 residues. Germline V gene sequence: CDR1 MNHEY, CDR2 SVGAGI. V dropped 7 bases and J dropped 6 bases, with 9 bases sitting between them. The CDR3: CASTLGAGELFF. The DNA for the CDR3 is TGTGCCAGCACCCTTGGGGCCGGGGAGCTGTTTTTT.

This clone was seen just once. The CDR3 nucleotides read TGTGCCAGCAGTTTAGTGGGGACAGGGCGGGCCGAGCAGTACTTC. Translating it yields CASSLVGTGRAEQYF. The chain employs TRBV27 and TRBJ2-7; TRBD1 matches at 9 bases. With V trimmed by 2 bases and J by 6 bases, 8 bases remained unmatched. Germline CDR1 reads MNHEY; CDR2 reads SMNVEV (reference sequence). The CDR3 has 15 residues.

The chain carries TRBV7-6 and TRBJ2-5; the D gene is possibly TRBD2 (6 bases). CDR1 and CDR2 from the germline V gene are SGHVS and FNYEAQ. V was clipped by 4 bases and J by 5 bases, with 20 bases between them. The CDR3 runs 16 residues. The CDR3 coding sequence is TGTGCCAGCAGCTACGGGAAAGCTAGCGTAGGGGAGACCCAGTACTTC. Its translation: CASSYGKASVGETQYF.

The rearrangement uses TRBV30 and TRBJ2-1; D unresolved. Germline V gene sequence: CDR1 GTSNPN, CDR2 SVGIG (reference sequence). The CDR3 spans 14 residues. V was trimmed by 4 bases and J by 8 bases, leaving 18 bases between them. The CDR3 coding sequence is TGTGCCTGGAAGAGCGCTGATCAGATCGATGAGCAGTTCTTC. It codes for CAWKSADQIDEQFF.

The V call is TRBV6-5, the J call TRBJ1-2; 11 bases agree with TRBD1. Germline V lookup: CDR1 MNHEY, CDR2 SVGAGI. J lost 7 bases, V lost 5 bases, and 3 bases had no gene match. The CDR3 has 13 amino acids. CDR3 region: CASSGQGAAGYTF. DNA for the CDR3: TGTGCCAGCAGTGGACAGGGGGCTGCTGGCTACACCTTC.

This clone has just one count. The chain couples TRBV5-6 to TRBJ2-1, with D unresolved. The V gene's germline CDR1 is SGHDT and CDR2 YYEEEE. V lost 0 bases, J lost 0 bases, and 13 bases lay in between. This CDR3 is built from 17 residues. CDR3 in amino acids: CASSLVGIWSSYNEQFF. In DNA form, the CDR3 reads TGTGCCAGCAGCTTGGTAGGGATCTGGAGCTCCTACAATGAGCAGTTCTTC. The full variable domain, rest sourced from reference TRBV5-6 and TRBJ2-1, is DAGVTQSPTHLIKTRGQQVTLRCSPKSGHDTVSWYQQALGQGPQFIFQYYEEEERQRGNFPDRFSGHQFPNYSSELNVNALLLGDSALYLCASSLVGIWSSYNEQFFGPGTRLTVL.

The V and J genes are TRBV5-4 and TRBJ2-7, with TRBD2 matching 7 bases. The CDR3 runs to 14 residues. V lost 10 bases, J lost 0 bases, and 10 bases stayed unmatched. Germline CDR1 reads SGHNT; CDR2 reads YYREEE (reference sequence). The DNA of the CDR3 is TGTGCCTTCCGCCCGGCGGGGGACTCCTACGAGCAGTACTTC. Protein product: CAFRPAGDSYEQYF.

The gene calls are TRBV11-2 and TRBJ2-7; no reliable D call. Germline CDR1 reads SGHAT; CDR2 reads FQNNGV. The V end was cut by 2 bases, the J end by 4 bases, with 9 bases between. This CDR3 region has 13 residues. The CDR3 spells CASSLNWGYEQYF. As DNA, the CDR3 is TGTGCCAGCAGCTTAAATTGGGGATACGAGCAGTACTTC.

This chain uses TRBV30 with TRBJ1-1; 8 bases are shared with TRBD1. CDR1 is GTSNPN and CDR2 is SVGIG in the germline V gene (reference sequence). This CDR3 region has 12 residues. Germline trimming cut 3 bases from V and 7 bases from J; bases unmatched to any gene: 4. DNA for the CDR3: TGTGCCTGGAGCTTCGGACAGGGTGAAGCTTTCTTT. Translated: CAWSFGQGEAFF.

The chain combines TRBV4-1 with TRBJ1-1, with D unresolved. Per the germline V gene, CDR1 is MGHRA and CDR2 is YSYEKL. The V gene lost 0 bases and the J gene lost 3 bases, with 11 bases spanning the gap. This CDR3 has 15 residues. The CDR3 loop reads CASSQESLWDTEAFF. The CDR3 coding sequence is TGCGCCAGCAGCCAAGAAAGTCTCTGGGACACTGAAGCTTTCTTT.

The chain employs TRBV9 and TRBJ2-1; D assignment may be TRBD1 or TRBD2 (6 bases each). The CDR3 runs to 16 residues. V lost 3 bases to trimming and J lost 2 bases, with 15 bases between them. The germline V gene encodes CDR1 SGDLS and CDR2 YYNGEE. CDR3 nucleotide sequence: TGTGCCAGCAGCGGTTTAGCGGAGGGGGCCTACAATGAGCAGTTCTTC. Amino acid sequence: CASSGLAEGAYNEQFF.

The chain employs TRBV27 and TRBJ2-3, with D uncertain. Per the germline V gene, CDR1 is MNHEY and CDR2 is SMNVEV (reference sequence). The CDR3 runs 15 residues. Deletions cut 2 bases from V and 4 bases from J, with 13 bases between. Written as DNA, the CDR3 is TGTGCCAGCAGTTTAGAGCCACTCAGCGCAGATACGCAGTATTTT. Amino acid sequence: CASSLEPLSADTQYF.

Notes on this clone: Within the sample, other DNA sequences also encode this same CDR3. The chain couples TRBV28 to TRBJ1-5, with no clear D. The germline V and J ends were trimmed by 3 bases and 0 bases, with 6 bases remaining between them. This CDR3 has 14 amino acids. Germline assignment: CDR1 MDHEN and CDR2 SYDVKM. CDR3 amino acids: CASSFSSSNQPQHF. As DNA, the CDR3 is TGTGCCAGCAGTTTTTCTAGTAGCAATCAGCCCCAGCATTTT.

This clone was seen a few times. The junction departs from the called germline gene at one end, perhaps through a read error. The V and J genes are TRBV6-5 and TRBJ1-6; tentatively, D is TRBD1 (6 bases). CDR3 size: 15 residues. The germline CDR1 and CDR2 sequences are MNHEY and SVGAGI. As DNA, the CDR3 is TGTGCCAGCAGCTACTCACGGGACACGCATTCACCCCTCCACTTT. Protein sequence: CASSYSRDTHSPLHF.